This TCR beta chain originates from a study of shared clonotypes between healthy human individuals. Background on the study: Sampling drew on donors who were a couple of women and three men aged 18 to 49.

A deep-level run was used for the assay. The unsorted PBMC replicate PCRs were performed with approximately 330 ng DNA, 25,000 to 30,000 T cell genomes. Bulk PBMC genomic DNA spanned ten immunoSEQ deep plates. Only in-frame clones appear in the TCRdb table, and some are missing; sequencing was by immunoSEQ multiplex PCR. Of fewer than 650,000 clones listed, 70% to 80% are singletons. Only one count was recorded for this clone. Losses at the gene ends were 5 bases for V and 5 bases for J; bases not matched to a gene: 8. Germline-derived CDR1 and CDR2 are SEHNR and FQNEAQ (reference sequence). The length of the CDR3 is 16 residues.

Material: PBMCs. The chain has TRBV7-9 and TRBJ2-3; 12 nucleotides match TRBD2. The sequence came from a woman aged 40 to 50 in good health. Some clones in this sample may be carry-over from other donors' samples. This CDR3 reads CASSPPSGRAGDTQYF. As DNA, the CDR3 is TGTGCCAGCAGCCCACCTAGCGGGAGGGCGGGAGATACGCAGTATTTT.